This T cell receptor beta chain derives from a study of identifying expanded T cells in peripheral blood. Germline V gives CDR1 SGHVS, CDR2 FQNEAQ. This CDR3 has 15 residues. The ends were cut back, 5 bases at V and 1 base at J, with 14 bases in the middle. Study results and caveats: Roughly two-week clone count variance significantly increased as total template count grew.

The method was immunoSEQ multiplex PCR; TCRdb's version includes in-frame clones alone and lacks a portion of them. The sample lists about 110,000 clones; roughly 90% were seen once. To note about this clone: The antigen is not known.

Input material: blood. The TCR originated in a person aged 18 to 69 in good health. The chain joins TRBV7-8 to TRBJ1-1, with D hard to call. The CDR3 is CASSLVWTANTEAFF. The CDR3 region has the DNA TGTGCCAGCAGCCTAGTATGGACGGCGAACACTGAAGCTTTCTTT.